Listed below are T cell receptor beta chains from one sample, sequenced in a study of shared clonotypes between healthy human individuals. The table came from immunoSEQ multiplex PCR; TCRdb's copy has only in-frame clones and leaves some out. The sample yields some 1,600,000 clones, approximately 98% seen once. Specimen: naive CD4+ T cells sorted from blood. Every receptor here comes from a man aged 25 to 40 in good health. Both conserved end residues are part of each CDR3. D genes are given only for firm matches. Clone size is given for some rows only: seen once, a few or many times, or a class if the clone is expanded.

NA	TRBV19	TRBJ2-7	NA	TGTGCCAGTAGTCTAGGGGGGAAAAGCGAGCAGTACTTC	CASSLGGKSEQYF
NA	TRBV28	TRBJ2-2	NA	TGTGCCAGCAGACATGGACAGCAGTCCGGGGAGCTGTTTTTT	CASRHGQQSGELFF
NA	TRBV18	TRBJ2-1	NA	TGTGCCAGCTCACCAAGCCAGGGCACCTACAATGAGCAGTTCTTC	CASSPSQGTYNEQFF
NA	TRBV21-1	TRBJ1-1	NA	TGTGCCAGCAGCTGGGACAGGGAGGGGACTGAAGCTTTCTTT	CASSWDREGTEAFF
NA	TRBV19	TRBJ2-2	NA	TGTGCCAGTAGTTGGCGGACGAACACCGGGGAGCTGTTTTTT	CASSWRTNTGELFF
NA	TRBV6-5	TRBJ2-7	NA	TGTGCCAGCAGTCCCCAGCGCGGGAAAATATACGAGCAGTACTTC	CASSPQRGKIYEQYF
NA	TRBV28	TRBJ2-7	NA	TGTGCCAGCAGACACGGGAGCTTGGGACTCTACGAGCAGTACTTC	CASRHGSLGLYEQYF
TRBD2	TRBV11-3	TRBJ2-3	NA	TGTGCCAGCAGCCCAGGACTAGCGCCCCGTACAGATACGCAGTATTTT	CASSPGLAPRTDTQYF
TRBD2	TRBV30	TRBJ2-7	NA	TGTGCCTGGAGTGTCAAACTAGCGGGATACGGGAACTCCTACGAGCAGTACTTC	CAWSVKLAGYGNSYEQYF
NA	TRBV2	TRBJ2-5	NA	TGTGCCAGCAGTTCGACAGGCCAAGAGACCCAGTACTTC	CASSSTGQETQYF
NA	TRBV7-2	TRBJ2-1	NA	TGTGCCAGCAGCTTAGGGGTACCCTCCTACAATGAGCAGTTCTTC	CASSLGVPSYNEQFF
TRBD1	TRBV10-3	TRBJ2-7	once	TGTGCCATCAAAGGCCGGGACAGGGGGCTCGAGCAGTACTTC	CAIKGRDRGLEQYF
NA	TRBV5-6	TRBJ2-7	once	TGTGCCAGCAGCAGCAGAAGGGACTTTAATAAGGAGCAGTACTTC	CASSSRRDFNKEQYF
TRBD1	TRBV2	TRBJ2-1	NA	TGTGCCAGCAGCGCAACACTCCGGGACAGGGGCAATGAGCAGTTCTTC	CASSATLRDRGNEQFF
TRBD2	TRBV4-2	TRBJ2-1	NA	TGTGCCAGCAGCCAAGACGACGGGACTAGCGGGAGTGAGCAGTTCTTC	CASSQDDGTSGSEQFF
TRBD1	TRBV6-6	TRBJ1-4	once	TGTGCCAGCAGCTCGACAGGGGATGGGAATGAAAAACTGTTTTTT	CASSSTGDGNEKLFF
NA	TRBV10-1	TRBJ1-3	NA	TGCGCCAGCACCCCATGGGGCAGGGGAAACACCATATATTTT	CASTPWGRGNTIYF
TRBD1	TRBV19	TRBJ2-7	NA	TGTGCCAGCTCCCGAGGACAGGGCTACGAGCAGTACTTC	CASSRGQGYEQYF
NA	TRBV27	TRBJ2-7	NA	TGTGCCAGCAGTTTATTTGGCAGGGCTACTGTCGAGCAGTACTTC	CASSLFGRATVEQYF
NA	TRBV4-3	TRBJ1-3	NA	TGCGCCAGCAGCCAAGGGGAGAGCGCTGGAAACACCATATATTTT	CASSQGESAGNTIYF
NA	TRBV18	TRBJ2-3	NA	TGTGCCAGCTCTGAAGGACTGGCATACCCCACAGATACGCAGTATTTT	CASSEGLAYPTDTQYF
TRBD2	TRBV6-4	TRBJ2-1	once	TGTGCCAGCAGTGAGTCTAGCGGGGCTTACAATGAGCAGTTCTTC	CASSESSGAYNEQFF
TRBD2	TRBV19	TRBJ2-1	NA	TGTGCCAGTACTAGCGGGTTTCCTCCCAATGAGCAGTTCTTC	CASTSGFPPNEQFF
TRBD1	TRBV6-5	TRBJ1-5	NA	TGTGCCAGCAGCGACAGGGGGGATGATCAGCCCCAGCATTTT	CASSDRGDDQPQHF
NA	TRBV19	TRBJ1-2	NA	TGTGCCAGTAGTATCTCCGGGACCTATGGCTACACCTTC	CASSISGTYGYTF
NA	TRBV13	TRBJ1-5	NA	TGTGCCAGCAGCTATCGACCAATGGGGAATCAGCCCCAGCATTTT	CASSYRPMGNQPQHF
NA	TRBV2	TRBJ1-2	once	TGTGCCTCTCCCGGGAGGACGGAGACCTATGGCTACACCTTC	CASPGRTETYGYTF
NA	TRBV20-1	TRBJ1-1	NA	TGCAGTGCTTCCGGGCGGACTGAAGCTTTCTTT	CSASGRTEAFF